The entry below gives a single T cell receptor (beta chain) sequence along with its context. Its antigen is unknown. A much larger clone lies a single base off, so this may be a read error. The length of the CDR3 is 17 residues. Germline values: CDR1 SGHRS, CDR2 YFSETQ. The sample belongs to a study of regulatory T cells in long-lasting Graves disease. Study-wide background: With positive TSH receptor antibodies and over 5 years of antithyroid drugs, Graves' disease was considered persistent. Study-wide results and limits: Persistent Graves' disease cases displayed lower TCR diversity than newly diagnosed ones.

Assembly of TCR beta libraries relied on iRepertoire HTBI primers together with Arm-PCR of CDR3 regions. TCRdb fed the multiplex PCR reads into MiXCR, producing one record per CDR3 protein. Among hundreds of thousands of distinct CDR3 sequences listed, 21% were seen once. Sample time point: persistent/refractory GD, antithyroid drugs over 5 years with positive TRAb. Scientists built the TCR library using RNA that was extracted from PBMCs. The J gene is TRBJ1-1, the V gene TRBV5-1; 10 bases fit TRBD1. The input for sequencing was peripheral blood mononuclear cells (PBMCs), taken when the disease was refractory, from a patient treated with antithyroid drugs. The origin of this receptor is a female donor with Graves disease. CDR3 DNA sequence: TGCGCCAGCAGCTTACCGACAGGGGGCGAGGGGAACACTGAAGCTCTCTTT. This gives the protein CASSLPTGGEGNTEALF.